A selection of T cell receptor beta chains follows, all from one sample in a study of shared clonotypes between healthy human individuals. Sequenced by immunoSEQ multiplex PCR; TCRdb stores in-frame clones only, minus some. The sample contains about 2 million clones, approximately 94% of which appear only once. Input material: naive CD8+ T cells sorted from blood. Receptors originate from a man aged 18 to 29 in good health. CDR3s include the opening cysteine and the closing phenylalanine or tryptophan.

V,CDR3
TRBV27,CASSLVLADIQYF
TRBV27,CASSLLGPAGGQETQYF
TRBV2,CASSEEGGSYEQYF
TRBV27,CASSPSTGESSYEQYF
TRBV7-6,CASSPLGGDTDTQYF
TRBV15,CATSELEATEAFF
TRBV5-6,CASSLEGGLEQYF
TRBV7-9,CASSSSGTASYEQYF
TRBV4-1,CASSQENGQGLWPQHF
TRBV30,CAWSVQGGEKLFF
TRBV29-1,CSVLSGGYEQYF
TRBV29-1,CSVVQDQNTEAFF
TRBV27,CASSSGQGLWTEAFF
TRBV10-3,CATSPSQFEAFF
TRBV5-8,CASSLDGGSDTQYF
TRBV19,CASSMGWGGNTEAFF
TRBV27,CASSGVAGAYNEQFF
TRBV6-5,CASSRDNTNTGELFF
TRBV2,CASNTGVVGNTGELFF
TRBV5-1,CASSFAGEELFF
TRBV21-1,CASSKVSGVAYEQYF
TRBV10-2,CASADGGPKGNTIYF
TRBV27,CASSSRGPDYEQYF
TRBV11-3,CASSGSGSAWNEQFF
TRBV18,CASSPPAGYNEQFF
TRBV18,CASGGLAIGELFF
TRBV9,CASSVGGSSNEKLFF
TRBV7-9,CASSLGDRSYEQYF
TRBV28,CASSLEGMNTEAFF
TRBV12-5,CASGSLTGDYQETQYF
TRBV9,CASSQTGPGGDEQFF
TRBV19,CASSRTGSSTDTQYF
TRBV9,CASSASGTTLMEQYF
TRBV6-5,CASSYGSTDFYEQYF